These 32 T cell receptor beta chains came from one sample sequenced in a study of technical replicates of blood from several donors. Clones were sequenced by immunoSEQ multiplex PCR, and TCRdb holds only the in-frame ones, with some missing. The data hold over 10,000 clones, with 85% to 95% observed a single time. The sequencing sample was made of PBMCs. These receptors came from a human donor in good health.

The V and J genes are TRBV29-1 and TRBJ2-1; D might be TRBD1 (6 bases). Trimming took off 8 bases at V and 5 bases at J, with 7 bases between the two ends. Germline V gives CDR1 SQVTM, CDR2 ANQGSEA. This CDR3 comprises 10 residues. The CDR3 DNA follows: TGCAGCTCAGGGGACAATGAGCAGTTCTTC. It encodes CSSGDNEQFF.

This chain joins TRBV19 and TRBJ1-2; D may be TRBD1 (6 bases). Germline CDR1 reads LNHDA; CDR2 reads SQIVND (reference sequence). V lost 5 bases to trimming and J lost 9 bases, with 22 bases between them. The CDR3 spans 15 residues. CDR3 loop: CASSSPGDTLSRYTF. For the CDR3, the DNA is TGTGCCAGTAGTTCTCCAGGGGACACCCTTAGTCGCTACACCTTC.

The gene calls are TRBV5-1 and TRBJ2-1, with 11 nucleotides matching TRBD2. J lost 5 bases, V lost 3 bases, and 4 bases had no gene match. CDR3 length equals 15 residues. Germline V lookup: CDR1 SGHRS, CDR2 YFSETQ. In DNA, the CDR3 is TGCGCCAGCAGCTACGGGACTAGCGGTAACAATGAGCAGTTCTTC. As protein: CASSYGTSGNNEQFF.

The chain links TRBV19 to TRBJ1-1, with D perhaps matching TRBD1 (5 bases). This CDR3 has 16 residues. V was trimmed by 3 bases and J by 3 bases, leaving 17 bases between them. Germline V gene sequence: CDR1 LNHDA, CDR2 SQIVND (reference sequence). The DNA for the CDR3 is TGTGCCAGTAGTATTTCGCGGACAATCGGGTACACTGAAGCTTTCTTT. It encodes CASSISRTIGYTEAFF.

As regards this clone: Because the CDR3 is missing its conserved closing phenylalanine or tryptophan, this is likely a read error. No DNA is shown, since the ends of the CDR3 on it are uncertain; the CDR3 is the one TCRdb lists. V is TRBV6-1 and J is TRBJ1-2; the table's TRBD1 call for D was not verified on the DNA. The CDR3 is 13 residues long, counting both termini. Germline lookup yields CDR1 MNHNS and CDR2 SASEGT. CDR3 sequence reads: CASSEAYDRGLLA.

CDR3 in DNA: TGTGCCAGCAGCTTAGGGGGCGGGACCAATCAGCCCCAGCATTTT. This gives the protein CASSLGGGTNQPQHF. The chain links TRBV11-2 to TRBJ1-5; tentatively, D is TRBD1 (5 bases). The V gene lost 1 base and the J gene lost 3 bases, with 10 bases spanning the gap. Germline-derived CDR1 and CDR2 are SGHAT and FQNNGV. The CDR3 spans 15 residues.

This rearrangement joins TRBV11-2 to TRBJ1-1, with D unclear. V lost 1 base to trimming and J lost 1 base, with 10 bases between them. The CDR3 is made up of 15 amino acids. Germline CDR1 SGHAT, CDR2 FQNNGV. For the CDR3, the DNA is TGTGCCAGCAGCTTAGGTCTAACAGAGAACACTGAAGCTTTCTTT. This encodes CASSLGLTENTEAFF.

The V gene is TRBV7-7, the J gene TRBJ2-7; 8 bases are a match to TRBD1. The CDR3 length is 13 residues. V shed 5 bases and J 5 bases; nucleotides not matched to a gene: 5. Germline lookup yields CDR1 SSHAT and CDR2 FNYEAQ (reference sequence). The CDR3 reads CASSATGADEQYF. DNA for the CDR3: TGTGCCAGCAGCGCGACAGGGGCCGACGAGCAGTACTTC.

The chain has TRBV27 and TRBJ2-5, with D tentatively TRBD2 (5 bases). The CDR3 is 14 amino acids. In germline, CDR1 is MNHEY, CDR2 SMNVEV (reference sequence). With 6 bases removed from V and 2 bases from J, the gap between germline ends came to 13 bases. The CDR3 sequence: CASSPSRLQETQYF. CDR3 coding DNA: TGTGCCAGCAGCCCTAGCCGATTACAAGAGACCCAGTACTTC.

The rearrangement uses TRBV5-1 and TRBJ2-2, with 7 bases aligning to TRBD1. V lost 0 bases, J lost 0 bases, and 2 bases stayed unmatched. CDR3 length equals 16 residues. Germline V lookup: CDR1 SGHRS, CDR2 YFSETQ. This CDR3 is CASSLAGTANTGELFF. CDR3 DNA sequence: TGCGCCAGCAGCTTGGCGGGGACAGCGAACACCGGGGAGCTGTTTTTT.

The chain's CDR3 is CASSLGLLNTGELFF. CDR3 sequence (DNA): TGTGCCAGCAGTTTGGGACTACTGAACACCGGGGAGCTGTTTTTT. The V call is TRBV27, the J call TRBJ2-2, with 7 bases lining up with TRBD2. With 3 bases clipped from V and 1 base from J, the junction kept 2 bases outside the gene matches. In germline, CDR1 is MNHEY, CDR2 SMNVEV (reference sequence). The CDR3 runs 15 residues.

The CDR3 loop is CASSFDRSSDEQYF. The CDR3 nucleotides are TGCGCCAGCAGCTTTGACAGGTCGTCCGACGAGCAGTACTTC. V and J are TRBV5-1 and TRBJ2-7, with D perhaps matching TRBD1 (6 bases). V shed 2 bases and J shed 5 bases, with 14 bases lying between them. This CDR3 is built from 14 residues. In germline, CDR1 is SGHRS, CDR2 YFSETQ.

The chain carries TRBV2 and TRBJ2-5; D is possibly TRBD2 (5 bases). Germline CDR1 is SNHLY and CDR2 is FYNNEI. The germline V and J ends were trimmed by 3 bases and 5 bases, with 10 bases remaining between them. This CDR3 has 13 amino acids. CDR3 DNA: TGTGCCAGCAGTGATTCCGGGGTGGAGACCCAGTACTTC. Translation gives CASSDSGVETQYF. The whole variable domain, filled in from reference TRBV2 and TRBJ2-5, reads EPEVTQTPSHQVTQMGQEVILRCVPISNHLYFYWYRQILGQKVEFLVSFYNNEISEKSEIFDDQFSVERPDGSNFTLKIRSTKLEDSAMYFCASSDSGVETQYFGPGTRLLVL.

The gene calls are TRBV27 and TRBJ2-3; TRBD2 agrees at 13 bases. From germline, CDR1 is MNHEY and CDR2 SMNVEV (reference sequence). CDR3 size: 18 residues. V was clipped by 1 base and J by 4 bases; unmatched bases: 8. In nucleotides, the CDR3 is TGTGCCAGCAGTTTATATTCTCGACTAGCGGGAGGTCCAGATACGCAGTATTTT. The encoded protein is CASSLYSRLAGGPDTQYF.

The chain carries TRBV6-4 and TRBJ2-7, with a weak D call TRBD1 (5 bases). Looked up from germline, CDR1 is MRHNA and CDR2 is SNTAGT. V was trimmed by 4 bases and J by 2 bases, leaving 15 bases between them. CDR3 length equals 15 residues. The CDR3 protein is CASSVKGDGPYEQYF. CDR3 DNA: TGTGCCAGCAGTGTGAAAGGGGATGGGCCCTACGAGCAGTACTTC.

The chain carries TRBV29-1 and TRBJ1-2, with 7 bases identical to TRBD1. The CDR3 consists of 12 residues. Germline V CDR1 and CDR2: SQVTM, ANQGSEA. V shed 4 bases, J shed 6 bases, and the junction held 5 bases outside the gene matches. This chain's CDR3 is CSVGRGLHGYTF. In DNA form, the CDR3 reads TGCAGCGTTGGTAGGGGGCTACATGGCTACACCTTC.

The V gene is TRBV7-2, the J gene TRBJ2-1, with 11 bases aligning to TRBD2. The germline V gene has CDR1 SGHTA and CDR2 FQGNSA. The CDR3 runs to 15 residues. V dropped 2 bases and J dropped 6; count of bases not matched to a gene: 3. The CDR3 sequence: CASSLPTSGVNEQFF. The CDR3 coding sequence is TGTGCCAGCAGCTTACCGACTAGCGGGGTCAATGAGCAGTTCTTC.

This chain joins TRBV7-2 and TRBJ2-3; TRBD2 is a possible D gene (5 bases). The CDR3 runs 15 residues. V shed 1 base and J shed 0 bases, with 8 bases lying between them. The germline CDR1 and CDR2 sequences are SGHTA and FQGNSA. The CDR3 nucleotides read TGTGCCAGCAGCTTAGGGACTGTTAGCACAGATACGCAGTATTTT. Translation gives CASSLGTVSTDTQYF. Using reference TRBV7-2 and TRBJ2-3 for the parts outside the CDR3, the full variable domain is GAGVSQSPSNKVTEKGKDVELRCDPISGHTALYWYRQSLGQGLEFLIYFQGNSAPDKSGLPSDRFSAERTGGSVSTLTIQRTQQEDSAVYLCASSLGTVSTDTQYFGPGTRLTVL.

CDR3 amino acids: CASSLLARRSYEQYF. The CDR3 DNA is TGTGCCAGCAGTTTACTCGCCAGGCGTTCCTACGAGCAGTACTTC. The rearrangement uses TRBV27 and TRBJ2-7; unclear D gene. Germline assignment: CDR1 MNHEY and CDR2 SMNVEV (reference sequence). Trimming left V 2 bases short and J 1 base short, with 12 bases between. This CDR3 has 15 amino acids.

The gene calls are TRBV5-1 and TRBJ1-4, with 9 bases aligning to TRBD1. In germline, CDR1 is SGHRS, CDR2 YFSETQ. The length of the CDR3 is 14 residues. V lost 4 bases, J lost 5 bases, and 3 bases stayed unmatched. The CDR3 region has the DNA TGCGCCAGCAGCATTGGACAGGGGAATGAAAAACTGTTTTTT. Its translation: CASSIGQGNEKLFF.

In nucleotides, the CDR3 is TGTGCCAGCCTCCCAAGGCACAGGGGGCCCTACGAGCAGTACTTC. It specifies CASLPRHRGPYEQYF. The V and J genes are TRBV6-1 and TRBJ2-7, with 9 bases that match TRBD1. V shed 8 bases, J shed 2 bases, and the junction held 10 bases outside the gene matches. Germline V lookup: CDR1 MNHNS, CDR2 SASEGT. This CDR3 has 15 amino acids.

This chain joins TRBV6-5 and TRBJ1-1, with 10 bases that match TRBD1. Germline loops: CDR1 MNHEY, CDR2 SVGAGI. The length of the CDR3 is 14 residues. V was pared by 0 bases and J by 13 bases, with 8 bases of the junction left unmatched. In DNA form, the CDR3 reads TGTGCCAGCAGTTACTCCGACAGGGGGCATTCCGTTTTCTTT. Its protein is CASSYSDRGHSVFF.

This clone was seen a single time. This rearrangement joins TRBV7-7 to TRBJ2-3, with 7 bases fitting TRBD2. After removal of 5 bases from V and 8 bases from J, the junction contained 13 bases not matched to a gene. Germline CDR1 and CDR2: SSHAT and FNYEAQ (reference sequence). The CDR3 is 15 amino acids. The chain's CDR3 is CASSPVGEGLGTQYF. CDR3 coding DNA: TGTGCCAGCAGCCCCGTGGGGGAGGGCCTAGGTACGCAGTATTTT. Full variable domain (rest looked up from reference TRBV7-7 and TRBJ2-3): GAGVSQSPRYKVTKRGQDVTLRCDPISSHATLYWYQQALGQGPEFLTYFNYEAQPDKSGLPSDRFSAERPEGSISTLTIQRTEQRDSAMYRCASSPVGEGLGTQYFGPGTRLTVL.

V and J are TRBV27 and TRBJ1-2; 8 nucleotides agree with TRBD1. With V trimmed by 5 bases and J by 4 bases, 6 bases remained unmatched. Germline V lookup: CDR1 MNHEY, CDR2 SMNVEV (reference sequence). The CDR3 totals 14 residues. The CDR3 reads CASSRDRRFYGYTF. The CDR3 nucleotides are TGTGCCAGCAGTCGGGACAGGAGATTCTATGGCTACACCTTC.

The chain is built from TRBV4-1 and TRBJ2-1; 9 nucleotides agree with TRBD1. The CDR3 is made up of 19 amino acids. Germline CDR1 MGHRA, CDR2 YSYEKL. The trim removed 4 bases at V and 5 bases at J, leaving 18 bases unmatched. CDR3 nucleotides: TGCGCCAGCAGCCGAAGGGGGCCCGAACGGACAGGGGAAAACAATGAGCAGTTCTTC. It is translated as CASSRRGPERTGENNEQFF.

This rearrangement joins TRBV4-1 to TRBJ2-7; TRBD2 agrees at 7 bases. CDR1 and CDR2 from the germline V gene are MGHRA and YSYEKL. Unmatched junction bases numbered 6, after V lost 4 bases and J lost 6 bases. CDR3 length equals 13 residues. Here the CDR3 reads CASSPWGGGEQYF. CDR3 DNA sequence: TGCGCCAGCAGCCCCTGGGGGGGAGGCGAGCAGTACTTC.

The chain has TRBV7-6 and TRBJ2-1; no clear D. This CDR3 is 15 amino acids long. Trimming removed 0 bases from V and 6 bases from J, with 12 bases in between. Germline-derived CDR1 and CDR2 are SGHVS and FNYEAQ. This CDR3 reads CASSLASYGGNEQFF. DNA for the CDR3: TGTGCCAGCAGCTTAGCGAGTTACGGCGGCAATGAGCAGTTCTTC.

The chain uses TRBV27 and TRBJ2-6; D remains unclear. The CDR3 contains 14 residues. With 4 bases removed from V and 0 bases from J, the gap between germline ends came to 4 bases. The germline gives CDR1 MNHEY, CDR2 SMNVEV (reference sequence). The CDR3 sequence: CASSSVSGANVLTF. The DNA of the CDR3 is TGTGCCAGCAGTTCCGTCTCTGGGGCCAACGTCCTGACTTTC.

This clone showed up just once. The chain joins TRBV4-1 to TRBJ2-6; D ambiguous. The CDR3 totals 16 residues. Germline values: CDR1 MGHRA, CDR2 YSYEKL. V was pared by 3 bases and J by 0 bases, with 9 bases between. The CDR3 sequence: CASSHPESSGANVLTF. For the CDR3, the DNA is TGCGCCAGCAGCCACCCTGAGAGCTCTGGGGCCAACGTCCTGACTTTC.

The chain uses TRBV5-4 and TRBJ2-1, with TRBD2 matching 12 bases. CDR3 length: 16 amino acids. The V segment lost 3 bases and the J segment 1 base; nucleotides outside the gene matches: 2. Germline V lookup: CDR1 SGHNT, CDR2 YYREEE (reference sequence). CDR3 bases: TGTGCCAGCAGCTCGGGACTAGCGGGTTCCTACAATGAGCAGTTCTTC. This encodes CASSSGLAGSYNEQFF.

This clone was seen more than once but under ten times. The chain couples TRBV7-8 to TRBJ1-2; the match to TRBD1 covers 10 bases. Germline V gene lookup returns CDR1 SGHVS and CDR2 FQNEAQ. Unmatched junction bases numbered 4, after V lost 5 bases and J lost 4 bases. This CDR3 has 14 amino acids. DNA for the CDR3: TGTGCCAGCAGCGTACGGGACAGGGGCTATGGCTACACCTTC. This gives the protein CASSVRDRGYGYTF.

Here the CDR3 reads CASSPGAGVRPQHF. The CDR3 bases are TGTGCCAGCTCACCAGGGGCGGGAGTGCGGCCCCAGCATTTT. The V call is TRBV18, the J call TRBJ1-5; D possibly corresponds to TRBD1 (5 bases). Germline loops: CDR1 KGHSH, CDR2 LQKENI. With 2 bases removed from V and 9 bases from J, the gap between germline ends came to 14 bases. CDR3 length: 14 residues.